This TCR beta chain was captured by sequencing in a study of T cells in women clearing cervical HPV infection. Broader study findings: Controls had more TRBV6-7 (roughly 0.16%) than cases (approximately 0.11%).

A note on this clone: What it binds is unknown. The read ends 3 residues before the CDR3 terminus; that terminus is restored from the germline J gene.

Produced via immunoSEQ multiplex PCR; TCRdb's table is partial and in-frame only. The table gives tens of thousands of clones; the top ten clones make up more than 0.8% of it. With 5 bases clipped from V and 5 bases from J, the junction kept 6 bases outside the gene matches. This CDR3 spans 14 amino acids. Germline V lookup: CDR1 LNHDA, CDR2 SQIVND (reference sequence). The sample taken for sequencing was blood buffy coat. This sequence joins TRBV19 and TRBJ2-4; TRBD1 matches at 7 bases. The TCR sequence derives from a woman aged 18 to 75 with a cervical HPV16 infection that either progressed to CIN3+ or cleared (not recorded which). Incomplete CDR3 DNA: TGTGCCAGTAGTCGTAGGGACAGACAAAACATT. Its protein product is CASSRRDRQNI. The whole CDR3 sequence reads CASSRRDRQNIQYF.